The 11 T cell receptor beta chains reported below all come from one sample, sequenced in a study of T cell repertoires in cytomegalovirus infection. Their antigen targets remain unknown. TCRdb used MiXCR to reprocess the reads, holding one entry per CDR3 protein. The table lists about 830,000 distinct CDR3 sequences, roughly 33% of them singletons. The sequences come from cultured CD8+ T cells from PBMCs, collected from culture after CMV antigen stimulation. The receptors derive from a human donor in good health (CMV status not recorded). Some clones in this sample may be carry-over from other donors' samples.

The V gene is TRBV5-4, the J gene TRBJ2-7; TRBD2 might be the D (8 bases). Trimming removed 4 bases from V and 4 bases from J, with 18 bases in between. CDR1 and CDR2 from the germline V gene are SGHNT and YYREEE (reference sequence). The CDR3 runs 15 residues. The CDR3 DNA sequence: TGTGCCAGCAGCCGGGAGGGGGCGAGAGGATACGAGCAGTACGTC. It yields the protein CASSREGARGYEQYV.

This clonotype has a count of ten or more. The gene calls are TRBV7-8 and TRBJ1-2; tentatively, D is TRBD1 (5 bases). CDR1 is SGHVS and CDR2 is FQNEAQ in the germline V gene. The CDR3 totals 15 residues. V lost 5 bases, J lost 5 bases, and 18 bases lay in between. CDR3 sequence (DNA): TGTGCCAGCAGCCCCCGGGACCGCCGGGTTTATGGCTACACCTTC. Its translation: CASSPRDRRVYGYTF.

In its sample, this clonotype was seen many times. The DNA of the CDR3 is TGTGCCAGCAGTGAAGAGGGACAGGGGGCGGAGGCCCAGTACTTC. Amino acids: CASSEEGQGAEAQYF. The chain couples TRBV6-1 to TRBJ2-5; 12 positions match TRBD1. CDR1 and CDR2 (germline): MNHNS, SASEGT. This CDR3 has 15 residues. J gave up 9 bases and V 1 base, and 6 bases lay outside the gene matches.

This clonotype has a handful of counts. The V and J genes are TRBV6-2 or TRBV6-3 and TRBJ2-7, with D perhaps given as TRBD1 or TRBD2 (5 bases each). CDR1 and CDR2 from the germline V gene are MNHEY and SVGEGT. The CDR3 is 12 residues long. Trimming pared 5 bases from V and 3 bases from J, leaving 8 bases between. This CDR3 reads CASSRDGYEQYV. CDR3 nucleotides: TGTGCCAGCAGTCGGGACGGCTACGAGCAGTACGTC.

The chain links TRBV9 to TRBJ2-5; tentatively, D is TRBD1 or TRBD2 (5 bases each). CDR3 size: 16 residues. Germline values: CDR1 SGDLS, CDR2 YYNGEE. The V end was cut by 3 bases, the J end by 1 base, with 16 bases between. CDR3 amino acids: CASSADPPRGQETQYF. The CDR3 bases are TGTGCCAGCAGCGCAGACCCTCCGAGGGGCCAAGAGACCCAGTACTTC.

This clonotype was detected once. Here the CDR3 omits its conserved ending phenylalanine or tryptophan, so a read error is the likely source. The V call is TRBV6-1, the J call TRBJ2-1; D gene uncertain. V was trimmed by 1 base and J by 10 bases, leaving 14 bases between them. The CDR3 is made up of 14 amino acids. CDR1 is MNHNS, CDR2 SASEGT, per germline. The CDR3 DNA sequence: TGTGCCAGCAGTGAAGTCGAACTCCCAAGGGAGCAGTTCTTG. Translated, it gives CASSEVELPREQFL.

The chain uses TRBV19 and TRBJ1-1, with TRBD1 as a possible D gene (5 bases). CDR1 LNHDA and CDR2 SQIVND come from the germline V gene (reference sequence). The ends were cut back, 2 bases at V and 3 bases at J, with 13 bases in the middle. CDR3 size: 15 residues. CDR3 residues: CASSISRRAHTEAFF. The CDR3 region has the DNA TGTGCCAGTAGTATATCCCGCAGGGCGCACACTGAAGCTTTCTTT.

This rearrangement joins TRBV11-2 to TRBJ2-7; a weak D match, TRBD1 (6 bases). This CDR3 is 14 amino acids long. Germline CDR1 is SGHAT and CDR2 is FQNNGV. V lost 1 base and J 4 bases, leaving 11 bases between the germline ends. As DNA, the CDR3 is TGTGCCAGCAGCTTAGGGGCCAGGGGTTACGAGCAGTACGTC. It specifies CASSLGARGYEQYV.

V and J are TRBV7-9 and TRBJ2-1; TRBD2 matches at 11 bases. V was clipped by 0 bases and J by 8 bases; unmatched bases: 6. This CDR3 is 16 amino acids long. The germline V gene has CDR1 SEHNR and CDR2 FQNEAQ (reference sequence). The CDR3 spells CASSLAGTSGHHEQFF. The CDR3 region has the DNA TGTGCCAGCAGCTTAGCCGGGACTAGCGGCCACCATGAGCAGTTCTTC.

This clonotype appeared a few times. This chain uses TRBV12-3 or TRBV12-4 with TRBJ1-6; D gene ambiguous. V lost 7 bases and J 9 bases, leaving 16 bases between the germline ends. The CDR3 sequence is 14 residues long. The CDR3 nucleotides are TGTGCCAGCACCATGGAAGTCCTGGGTTCACCCCTCCACTTT. This gives the protein CASTMEVLGSPLHF.

This chain uses TRBV6-5 with TRBJ2-5; D gene ambiguous. The germline V gene has CDR1 MNHEY and CDR2 SVGAGI. V lost 2 bases and J lost 2, with 12 bases in between. This CDR3 contains 15 residues. The CDR3 DNA reads TGTGCCAGCAGTTACGACCTAGGTCTGCAAGAGACCCAGTACTTC. It is translated as CASSYDLGLQETQYF.